This passage covers 18 T cell receptor beta chains from one sample sequenced in a study of cytotoxic CD8 clonotypes in ibrutinib-treated CLL. TCRdb's table, derived via immunoSEQ multiplex PCR, lists solely in-frame clones and lacks some. The table includes some 93,000 clones, 70% to 80% detected once. The sample consisted of PBMCs, taken after 12 months of ibrutinib treatment. The receptors here all came from a human donor with chronic lymphocytic leukemia.

The chain carries TRBV28 and TRBJ1-1; D might be TRBD1 (5 bases). The CDR3 spans 15 residues. Germline assignment: CDR1 MDHEN and CDR2 SYDVKM. V lost 6 bases to trimming and J lost 0 bases, with 14 bases between them. The DNA of the CDR3 is TGTGCCAGCAGCTTCCCGGGGACGGTGAACACTGAAGCTTTCTTT. It translates to CASSFPGTVNTEAFF.

This chain joins TRBV28 and TRBJ2-2; D might be TRBD1 or TRBD2, each matching 7 bases. Trimming took off 3 bases at V and 1 base at J, with 15 bases between the two ends. The germline V gene encodes CDR1 MDHEN and CDR2 SYDVKM. This CDR3 comprises 17 residues. CDR3 residues: CASSLARGGQNTGELFF. The CDR3 nucleotides are TGTGCCAGCAGTTTGGCCAGGGGGGGACAGAACACCGGGGAGCTGTTTTTT.

This rearrangement joins TRBV4-1 to TRBJ2-1; tentatively, D is TRBD2 (6 bases). The length of the CDR3 is 15 residues. V was cut by 0 bases and J by 3 bases, with 9 bases left in between. Germline-derived CDR1 and CDR2 are MGHRA and YSYEKL. CDR3 in amino acids: CASSQDGGDYNEQFF. CDR3 DNA: TGCGCCAGCAGCCAAGACGGGGGTGACTACAATGAGCAGTTCTTC.

This chain uses TRBV5-1 with TRBJ2-2; D gene uncertain. Germline loops: CDR1 SGHRS, CDR2 YFSETQ. The CDR3 has 14 residues. V was pared by 5 bases and J by 6 bases, with 14 bases between. CDR3: CASRLSFAAGELFF. CDR3 bases: TGCGCCAGCAGGTTGTCTTTCGCTGCCGGGGAGCTGTTTTTT. The full variable domain, with the rest looked up from reference TRBV5-1 and TRBJ2-2, is KAGVTQTPRYLIKTRGQQVTLSCSPISGHRSVSWYQQTPGQGLQFLFEYFSETQRNKGNFPGRFSGRQFSNSRSEMNVSTLELGDSALYLCASRLSFAAGELFFGEGSRLTVL.

This clone was seen a handful of times. CDR3 residues: CASSQDMGGPNEQFF. CDR3 DNA: TGCGCCAGCAGCCAAGATATGGGGGGGCCTAATGAGCAGTTCTTC. The chain employs TRBV4-3 and TRBJ2-1; TRBD2 is a possible D gene (7 bases). Trimming pared 0 bases from V and 7 bases from J, leaving 13 bases between. The germline gives CDR1 LGHNA, CDR2 YSLEER. CDR3 length: 15 amino acids.

The genes are TRBV25-1 and TRBJ1-1; maybe TRBD1 (5 bases). This CDR3 is 12 amino acids long. Per germline, CDR1 MGHDK and CDR2 SYGVNS. V lost 10 bases, J lost 5 bases, and 14 bases lay in between. This CDR3 is CATAGGRTEAFF. The CDR3 DNA reads as TGTGCCACGGCGGGGGGAAGGACTGAAGCTTTCTTT.

V is TRBV5-1 and J is TRBJ2-2; maybe TRBD2 (6 bases). Per germline, CDR1 SGHRS and CDR2 YFSETQ. This CDR3 has 15 amino acids. With 7 bases removed from V and 6 bases from J, the gap between germline ends came to 19 bases. CDR3 bases: TGCGCCAGCTCCCCGGGAGACCGAGGAGCCGGGGAGCTGTTTTTT. As protein: CASSPGDRGAGELFF.

This chain connects TRBV5-4 to TRBJ2-4; 11 positions agree with TRBD2. The CDR3 spans 14 residues. Trimming removed 6 bases from V and 8 bases from J; junction bases left unmatched: 7. Germline V gives CDR1 SGHNT, CDR2 YYREEE (reference sequence). CDR3: CASTPSGGTDIQYF. The CDR3 nucleotides read TGTGCCAGCACCCCTAGCGGGGGGACAGACATTCAGTACTTC.

This rearrangement joins TRBV11-3 to TRBJ2-3; the D gene is possibly TRBD2 (6 bases). CDR3 length: 13 amino acids. Germline CDR1 and CDR2: SGHNT and YENEEA. Trimming took 5 bases from V and 0 from J, leaving 6 bases between them. CDR3 amino acids: CASSAGSTDTQYF. CDR3 DNA sequence: TGTGCCAGCAGCGCGGGGAGCACAGATACGCAGTATTTT. Supplemented by reference TRBV11-3 and TRBJ2-3, the full variable domain reads EAGVVQSPRYKIIEKKQPVAFWCNPISGHNTLYWYLQNLGQGPELLIRYENEEAVDDSQLPKDRFSAERLKGVDSTLKIQPAELGDSAVYLCASSAGSTDTQYFGPGTRLTVL.

This clone was found once. This same CDR3 is encoded by further DNA sequences in the sample. This chain's CDR3 is CASSLAGGETQYF. The DNA of the CDR3 is TGTGCCAGCAGCTTAGCAGGAGGGGAGACCCAGTACTTC. The chain combines TRBV7-9 with TRBJ2-5; TRBD2 is a possible D gene (6 bases). The CDR3 sequence is 13 residues long. The germline V and J ends were trimmed by 0 bases and 5 bases, with 7 bases remaining between them. From germline, CDR1 is SEHNR and CDR2 FQNEAQ (reference sequence).

The genes are TRBV29-1 and TRBJ2-5; 10 bases match TRBD1. Germline assignment: CDR1 SQVTM and CDR2 ANQGSEA. The V segment lost 6 bases and the J segment 1 base; nucleotides outside the gene matches: 5. The CDR3 extends over 14 amino acids. Here the CDR3 DNA reads TGCAGCGTCCGGGACAGGGGCCCCCAAGAGACCCAGTACTTC. Translating it yields CSVRDRGPQETQYF. The full variable domain, with the rest looked up from reference TRBV29-1 and TRBJ2-5, is SAVISQKPSRDICQRGTSLTIQCQVDSQVTMMFWYRQQPGQSLTLIATANQGSEATYESGFVIDKFPISRPNLTFSTLTVSNMSPEDSSIYLCSVRDRGPQETQYFGPGTRLLVL.

The chain links TRBV29-1 to TRBJ2-3; 11 bases agree with TRBD1. This CDR3 is built from 14 residues. CDR1 and CDR2 from the germline V gene are SQVTM and ANQGSEA. Trimming cost V 0 bases and J 6 bases; bases outside gene matches: 2. CDR3 DNA: TGCAGCGTTGAAGATCGGGACAGGGGGGATACGCAGTATTTT. As protein: CSVEDRDRGDTQYF.

The J gene is TRBJ2-7, the V gene TRBV4-2; D is uncertain. The CDR3 contains 12 residues. Germline CDR1 LGHNA, CDR2 YNFKEQ. V lost 0 bases to trimming and J lost 6 bases, with 6 bases between them. The CDR3 bases are TGTGCCAGCAGCCAAGATACTGGCGAGCAGTACTTC. Translating gives CASSQDTGEQYF.

The V and J genes are TRBV2 and TRBJ1-4; D is possibly TRBD1 (6 bases). V gave up 5 bases and J gave up 8 bases, with 18 bases separating them. CDR3 length: 15 residues. The germline V gene has CDR1 SNHLY and CDR2 FYNNEI. CDR3 amino acids: CASSLGGGAREKLFF. The CDR3 region has the DNA TGTGCCAGCAGTCTCGGCGGGGGGGCTAGGGAAAAACTGTTTTTT.

V usage is TRBV30 and J usage is TRBJ2-5; a possible D gene is TRBD2 (7 bases). CDR1 and CDR2 (germline): GTSNPN, SVGIG (reference sequence). CDR3 size: 12 residues. Trimming pared 8 bases from V and 5 bases from J, leaving 15 bases between. CDR3 nucleotide sequence: TGTGCCCGGGCCGGGGGGCGGGAGACCCAGTACTTC. This sequence encodes CARAGGRETQYF.

This clone occurred a few times. This sequence joins TRBV23-1 and TRBJ1-2; no clear D. TRBV23-1 is an open reading frame whose function is uncertain. V shed 0 bases and J shed 8 bases, with 4 bases lying between them. CDR3 length: 11 amino acids. The CDR3 region is CASSQSGGYTF. CDR3 sequence (DNA): TGCGCCAGCAGTCAATCGGGGGGCTACACCTTC.

This clone was found a few times. V and J are TRBV11-3 and TRBJ2-3; tentative D call: TRBD2 (5 bases). The length of the CDR3 is 15 residues. Germline assignment: CDR1 SGHNT and CDR2 YENEEA. V gave up 0 bases and J gave up 3 bases, with 10 bases separating them. The CDR3 coding sequence is TGTGCCAGCAGCTTAGATCGGGGAGCGACAGATACGCAGTATTTT. Translated, it gives CASSLDRGATDTQYF.

The chain combines TRBV7-3 with TRBJ2-2, with 8 bases matching TRBD2. There are 15 residues in the CDR3. V was pared by 5 bases and J by 5 bases, with 7 bases of the junction left unmatched. The germline V gene encodes CDR1 SGHTA and CDR2 FQGTGA. CDR3 DNA sequence: TGTGCCAGCAGCCTTAGCGGGGCGGATACCGGGGAGCTGTTTTTT. This encodes CASSLSGADTGELFF.